Listed below are T cell receptor beta chains from one sample, sequenced in a study of long-term antiretroviral therapy in people with HIV. The method was immunoSEQ multiplex PCR; TCRdb's version includes in-frame clones alone and lacks a portion of them. Of fewer than 25,000 clones in the sample, around 81% were seen once. Specimen: unsorted PBMCs, collected 1.5 years after starting antiretroviral therapy. These receptors all stem from a man younger than 45 with HIV. The CDR3 runs from the conserved cysteine through the conserved F or W. A D gene is named only where the DNA matches it firmly. Where a row states a size, it is once, few, many or the class of an expanded clone; other rows omit it.

D	size	V	J	DNA	CDR3
.	.	TRBV2	TRBJ2-7	TGTGCCAGCAGTGACGGGGAACTAGGCTACGAGCAGTACTTC	CASSDGELGYEQYF
.	.	TRBV30	TRBJ1-3	TGTGCCTGGAGTAAGGGGGGAACTGGAAACACCATATATTTT	CAWSKGGTGNTIYF
.	.	TRBV19	TRBJ1-5	TGTGCCAGTAGGGCCCTCTGGGCAGGATATAGCAATCAGCCCCAGCATTTT	CASRALWAGYSNQPQHF
.	.	TRBV4-2	TRBJ2-7	TGTGCCAGCAGCCAAGACAGCTACGAGCAGTACTTC	CASSQDSYEQYF
TRBD2	.	TRBV18	TRBJ2-7	TGTGCCAGCTCCGGGACTAGCGGGAGAAAGGACGCCGAAGGGCAGTACTTC	CASSGTSGRKDAEGQYF
.	once	TRBV28	TRBJ2-3	TGTGCCAGCAGTTTATGCAGAGCTAGGGATCCCGGATGCCCAATCCCAGATACGCAGTATTTT	CASSLCRARDPGCPIPDTQYF
TRBD1	.	TRBV19	TRBJ1-5	TGTGCCAGTAGTACGGGGACAGGGAATCAGCCCCAGCATTTT	CASSTGTGNQPQHF
.	.	TRBV4-2	TRBJ2-3	TGTGCCAGCAGCCAAGAATCGACCAAGGATACGCAGTATTTT	CASSQESTKDTQYF
.	.	TRBV5-1	TRBJ2-7	TGCGCCAGCAGCTTGGATGTTGGGGGCTACGAGCAGTACTTC	CASSLDVGGYEQYF
TRBD2	.	TRBV4-2	TRBJ2-5	TGTGCCAGCAGCCAAGATGGGAAGCGGGAGTCCCCCGGGGAGACCCAGTACTTC	CASSQDGKRESPGETQYF
TRBD1	.	TRBV19	TRBJ2-7	TGTGCCAGTAGTGGACAGGGTAGAGGTTACGAGCAGTACTTC	CASSGQGRGYEQYF
.	.	TRBV5-1	TRBJ2-5	TGCGCCAGCAGCCCAACATTACGCCAGGGGTCTCGAGAGACCCAGTACTTC	CASSPTLRQGSRETQYF
.	.	TRBV10-3	TRBJ2-7	TGTGCCATCAGTGAGATAGACAGGCGATCCTCCTACGAGCAGTACTTC	CAISEIDRRSSYEQYF
TRBD1	.	TRBV7-3	TRBJ2-7	TGTGCCAGCAGACAAATGCCAGGGGGCATCTACGAGCAGTACTTC	CASRQMPGGIYEQYF
.	.	TRBV4-2	TRBJ1-1	TGTGCCAGCAGCCAGACAGGTTCTATGAACACTGAAGCTTTCTTT	CASSQTGSMNTEAFF
.	.	TRBV29-1	TRBJ1-2	TGCAGCGTTGTCGGCCTATATGGCTACACCTTC	CSVVGLYGYTF
TRBD2	.	TRBV5-1	TRBJ2-7	TGCGCCAGCAGCGCCGGGACTAGCGGCTACGAGCAGTACTTC	CASSAGTSGYEQYF
TRBD2	.	TRBV30	TRBJ2-7	TGTGCCTGGCGGGAGGGCAGAGGTGACTACGAGCAGTACTTC	CAWREGRGDYEQYF
.	.	TRBV14	TRBJ1-1	TGTGCCAGCAGCCAAGATGGAAACAGGAAAGCTTTCTTT	CASSQDGNRKAFF
TRBD1	.	TRBV19	TRBJ2-2	TGTGCCAGTAGGGGCAGGGGGCGGAACACCGGGGAGCTGTTTTTT	CASRGRGRNTGELFF
TRBD1	.	TRBV19	TRBJ1-1	TGTGCCAGTAGTCCGGACAGGGAAACCCTTATCACTGAAGCTTTCTTT	CASSPDRETLITEAFF
.	.	TRBV6-5	TRBJ1-2	TGTGCCAGCAGTTACTCGGACAGCGGAGGCTACACCTTC	CASSYSDSGGYTF
.	.	TRBV28	TRBJ2-1	TGTGCCAGCAGTCCAAAGAGCATCAATCACAATGAGCAGTTCTTC	CASSPKSINHNEQFF
.	.	TRBV4-3	TRBJ2-3	TGCGCCAGCAGCCAACTTAGGGGGAACACAGATACGCAGTATTTT	CASSQLRGNTDTQYF
.	.	TRBV6-5	TRBJ2-7	TGTGCCAGCAGTCCGGAGTTTAGAAGCGCCTACGAGCAGTACTTC	CASSPEFRSAYEQYF
TRBD1	few	TRBV29-1	TRBJ2-7	TGCAGCGTTATCGCCGACAGGGGGTACGAGCAGTACTTC	CSVIADRGYEQYF
.	.	TRBV6-1	TRBJ1-2	TGTGCCGCAGGAGGTGGGGGGCGCGGTGGCTACACCTTC	CAAGGGGRGGYTF
.	.	TRBV11-2	TRBJ2-7	TGTGCCAGCAGCTTAGATCGGGGACACGTGGGCGAGCAGTACTTC	CASSLDRGHVGEQYF
.	medium-sized	TRBV6-1	TRBJ1-6	TGTGCCAGCAGTGAAATGTCGGGGACTAATTCACCCCTCCACTTT	CASSEMSGTNSPLHF
.	.	TRBV7-9	TRBJ1-3	TGTGCCAGCAGCCTTGCGCCCTCTGGAAACACCATATATTTT	CASSLAPSGNTIYF
TRBD2	.	TRBV5-1	TRBJ2-5	TGCGCCAGCTGGGGAATAGCGGGAGAAGAGACCCAGTACTTC	CASWGIAGEETQYF
.	.	TRBV5-1	TRBJ1-4	TGCGCCAGCAGCTTTAATTCTGCCCGTGCAACTAATGAAAAACTGTTTTTT	CASSFNSARATNEKLFF
.	.	TRBV14	TRBJ1-4	TGTGCCAGCAGCCAAGATATCGGAGATTGGAAGGAAGAAAAACTGTTTTTT	CASSQDIGDWKEEKLFF
.	.	TRBV30	TRBJ2-3	TGTGCCTGGAGGAGTAAATCTCAGGGCAGAGCAGATACGCAGTATTTT	CAWRSKSQGRADTQYF
.	.	TRBV5-5	TRBJ2-7	TGTGCCAGCAGCTCGGGACTGAGCTACGAGCAGTACTTC	CASSSGLSYEQYF
TRBD1	once	TRBV4-3	TRBJ1-4	TGCGCCAGCAGCCAAGAGGGACAGACCTATGAAAAACTGTTTTTT	CASSQEGQTYEKLFF
.	few	TRBV9	TRBJ1-5	TGTGCCAGCAGCCCTGCTGGGGATAGCAATCAGCCCCAGCATTTT	CASSPAGDSNQPQHF
TRBD2	large	TRBV19	TRBJ2-7	TGTGCCAGTAGTCGCAGGGGCCCTGGACTAGCGGGCTTGCTCGACGAGCAGTACTTC	CASSRRGPGLAGLLDEQYF
TRBD1	once	TRBV9	TRBJ1-2	TGTGCCAGCAGCCAGGGGGGCAAAGGCTACACCTTC	CASSQGGKGYTF
.	.	TRBV29-1	TRBJ1-1	TGCAGCGTTACCGGAAACTTGAACACTGAAGCTTTCTTT	CSVTGNLNTEAFF